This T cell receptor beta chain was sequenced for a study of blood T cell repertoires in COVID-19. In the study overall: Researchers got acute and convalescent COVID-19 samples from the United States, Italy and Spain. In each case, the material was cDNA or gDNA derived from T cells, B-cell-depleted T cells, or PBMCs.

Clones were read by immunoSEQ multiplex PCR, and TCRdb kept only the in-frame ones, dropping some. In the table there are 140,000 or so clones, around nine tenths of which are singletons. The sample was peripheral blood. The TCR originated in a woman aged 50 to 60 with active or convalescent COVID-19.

This CDR3 is CASGLAGGGEQFF. The CDR3 nucleotides are TGTGCTAGTGGTTTGGCAGGGGGAGGTGAGCAGTTCTTC. V gene TRBV12-5 combines with J gene TRBJ2-1; TRBD1 is a possible D gene (7 bases). CDR3 size: 13 residues. The germline gives CDR1 LGHNT, CDR2 FRNRAP. Trimming took 1 base from V and 9 from J, leaving 10 bases between them. The variable domain in full, completed from reference TRBV12-5 and TRBJ2-1, reads DARVTQTPRHKVTEMGQEVTMRCQPILGHNTVFWYRQTMMQGLELLAYFRNRAPLDDSGMPKDRFSAEMPDATLATLKIQPSEPRDSAVYFCASGLAGGGEQFFGPGTRLTVL.